The entry below gives a single T cell receptor (beta chain) sequence along with its context. Its antigen remains unidentified. This sample was included in a study of cytomegalovirus exposure and HLA in healthy donors. The PCR used 60 Vbeta and 13 Jbeta primers. The table came from immunoSEQ multiplex PCR; TCRdb's copy has only in-frame clones and leaves some out. The sample table includes approximately 120,000 clones. Germline CDR1 and CDR2: SGHVS and FQNEAQ. The CDR3 loop spans 13 amino acids. Trimming left V 6 bases short and J 0 bases short, with 6 bases between. Study outcomes and limitations: Information on immune exposure was restricted to one variable (CMV serostatus).

The source is a man aged 25-45 years in good health and CMV-seronegative. Material for sequencing was PBMCs. The chain combines TRBV7-8 with TRBJ1-5; D uncertain. CDR3 nucleotide sequence: TGTGCCAGCAGACAAAATAGCAATCAGCCCCAGCATTTT. This encodes CASRQNSNQPQHF. The variable domain in full, with the rest retrieved from reference TRBV7-8 and TRBJ1-5, is GAGVSQSPRYKVAKRGQDVALRCDPISGHVSLFWYQQALGQGPEFLTYFQNEAQLDKSGLPSDRFFAERPEGSVSTLKIQRTQQEDSAVYLCASRQNSNQPQHFGDGTRLSIL.